This T cell receptor beta chain is from a study of early T cells in non-severe SARS-CoV-2 infection. Individual cDNA molecules received unique molecular identifiers during library preparation. MiXCR, run by TCRdb on the 5' RACE reads, gives a single entry per CDR3 protein. In the table there are about 46,000 distinct CDR3 sequences, approximately 9.4% of which are singletons. The CDR3 totals 14 residues. CDR1 and CDR2 from the germline V gene are MNHEY and SVGEGT. Trimming took 5 bases from V and 8 from J, leaving 16 bases between them. This clonotype was counted at least ten times. This receptor was identified in an adult who was a healthcare worker with PCR-confirmed SARS-CoV-2 infection or an uninfected control (not recorded which). The chain links TRBV6-2 or TRBV6-3 to TRBJ2-1; perhaps TRBD2 as D (6 bases). Sequenced sample: whole blood. The CDR3 spells CASSGTRGIDEQFF. CDR3 nucleotides: TGTGCCAGCAGTGGGACTCGAGGTATCGATGAGCAGTTCTTC.